Each of the 29 T cell receptor beta chains below was sequenced from the same sample in a study of OX40 agonist ivuxolimab in advanced cancers. The repertoire was sequenced with immunoSEQ multiplex PCR; TCRdb's copy has only in-frame clones and lacks some. Seen here are 80,000 to 85,000 clones, 86% observed once, and the top ten hold 6% to 8%. Sequencing was performed on CD4+ or CD8+ T cells sorted from blood, taken in a trial of the OX40 agonist ivuxolimab. Source of these receptors: an adult with an advanced solid tumor such as melanoma, head and neck, liver or kidney cancer.

The chain carries TRBV19 and TRBJ1-1; D uncertain. Germline V gene sequence: CDR1 LNHDA, CDR2 SQIVND (reference sequence). The CDR3 length is 17 residues. Trimming shortened V by 1 base and J by 0 bases, and 15 bases separated the two germline ends. The CDR3 sequence: CASSIGFGRYLNTEAFF. Here the CDR3 DNA reads TGTGCCAGTAGTATAGGTTTCGGGAGGTATTTGAACACTGAAGCTTTCTTT.

The CDR3 DNA is TGTGCCACCAGCAGAGAATCGGGCAGGGGGCGATATCAGCCCCAGCATTTT. It is translated as CATSRESGRGRYQPQHF. This sequence joins TRBV15 and TRBJ1-5, with 8 bases lining up with TRBD1. This CDR3 comprises 17 residues. Losses at the gene ends were 0 bases for V and 5 bases for J; bases not matched to a gene: 9. From germline, CDR1 is LNHNV and CDR2 YYDKDF (reference sequence).

The CDR3 nucleotides are TGTGCCAGCAGCTCCCGACTAGCGGGGGGCAATGAGCAGTTCTTC. Its protein is CASSSRLAGGNEQFF. The chain couples TRBV5-8 to TRBJ2-1; 13 nucleotides agree with TRBD2. The J segment lost 6 bases and the V segment lost 3 bases, leaving 3 bases of the junction unmatched. There are 15 residues in the CDR3. Germline V gene sequence: CDR1 SGHTS, CDR2 YDEGEE.

This chain links TRBV4-1 with TRBJ1-4; D remains ambiguous. This CDR3 is built from 16 residues. The V and J ends lost 0 bases and 8 bases respectively, with 16 bases between them. Germline CDR1 MGHRA, CDR2 YSYEKL. The CDR3 protein is CASSQDPSGEGEKLFF. The CDR3 DNA sequence: TGCGCCAGCAGCCAAGACCCCAGCGGGGAGGGAGAAAAACTGTTTTTT.

This clone was observed once. The chain combines TRBV19 with TRBJ2-7; no clear D gene. Trimming stripped 1 base from V and 3 bases from J, with 10 bases between. CDR1 and CDR2 from the germline V gene are LNHDA and SQIVND (reference sequence). This CDR3 comprises 14 residues. The CDR3 spells CASSIGGTDYEQYF. Written as DNA, the CDR3 is TGTGCCAGTAGTATAGGAGGCACAGACTACGAGCAGTACTTC.

V is TRBV5-5 and J is TRBJ1-6; TRBD1 is a possible D gene (5 bases). The CDR3 contains 14 residues. Germline CDR1 reads SGHKS; CDR2 reads YYEKEE (reference sequence). Trimming removed 4 bases at V and 10 bases at J, with 15 bases between. The CDR3 loop is CASSPGDERSPLHF. In nucleotides, the CDR3 is TGTGCCAGCAGCCCGGGGGACGAGAGGTCACCCCTCCACTTT.

The chain has TRBV7-9 and TRBJ1-1, with D possibly TRBD1 on 5 matching bases. The CDR3 runs 15 residues. V was pared by 5 bases and J by 6 bases, with 19 bases between. The germline gives CDR1 SEHNR, CDR2 FQNEAQ (reference sequence). The CDR3 reads CASSHKGEPGAEAFF. CDR3 sequence (DNA): TGTGCCAGCAGCCACAAAGGGGAACCAGGCGCTGAAGCTTTCTTT.

V and J are TRBV7-9 and TRBJ1-2; tentative D call: TRBD1 (6 bases). The CDR3 loop spans 14 amino acids. V was clipped by 5 bases and J by 5 bases, with 15 bases between them. CDR1 and CDR2 (germline): SEHNR, FQNEAQ (reference sequence). The CDR3 here is CASSRQQGSYGYTF. The CDR3, as DNA: TGTGCCAGCAGCCGACAACAGGGTTCTTATGGCTACACCTTC.

The rearrangement joins TRBV30 to TRBJ1-4; D gene uncertain. The V and J ends lost 2 bases and 0 bases respectively, with 16 bases between them. The CDR3 is 17 amino acids. Germline assignment: CDR1 GTSNPN and CDR2 SVGIG (reference sequence). CDR3 bases: TGTGCCTGGAGTCTGTCAGGCCGGGGAGCAACTAATGAAAAACTGTTTTTT. Protein product: CAWSLSGRGATNEKLFF.

This chain connects TRBV14 to TRBJ2-7, with unresolved D. The germline V gene has CDR1 SGHDN and CDR2 FVKESK. The CDR3 spans 12 residues. Trimming stripped 4 bases from V and 8 bases from J, with 12 bases between. CDR3 protein: CASSPPGVKQYF. The CDR3 DNA follows: TGTGCCAGCAGCCCGCCTGGCGTTAAGCAGTACTTC.

The chain is built from TRBV11-3 and TRBJ1-2, with D perhaps matching TRBD1 (5 bases). Germline-derived CDR1 and CDR2 are SGHNT and YENEEA. V was trimmed by 2 bases and J by 8 bases, leaving 18 bases between them. The CDR3 spans 15 residues. CDR3 loop: CASSLRGGAGGGYTF. CDR3 DNA sequence: TGTGCCAGCAGCTTAAGGGGAGGGGCCGGCGGCGGCTACACCTTC.

This rearrangement joins TRBV14 to TRBJ1-1; D is unresolved. Trimming shortened V by 4 bases and J by 0 bases, and 15 bases separated the two germline ends. Per germline, CDR1 SGHDN and CDR2 FVKESK. The CDR3 covers 16 residues. As DNA, the CDR3 is TGTGCCAGCAGCCCCCAGACGGGAGTAATGAACACTGAAGCTTTCTTT. Translation: CASSPQTGVMNTEAFF.

The rearrangement links TRBV4-2 to TRBJ2-5, with TRBD2 matching 10 bases. Germline CDR1 reads LGHNA; CDR2 reads YNFKEQ. This CDR3 has 18 amino acids. J lost 1 base, V lost 0 bases, and 8 bases had no gene match. DNA for the CDR3: TGTGCCAGCAGCCAAGATTTAAGCGGGGGGGCCCTCCAAGAGACCCAGTACTTC. This translates into CASSQDLSGGALQETQYF.

The V and J genes are TRBV29-1 and TRBJ1-2; 10 bases are shared with TRBD1. This CDR3 has 14 amino acids. V shed 4 bases and J 5 bases; nucleotides not matched to a gene: 7. The germline V gene encodes CDR1 SQVTM and CDR2 ANQGSEA. DNA of the CDR3: TGCAGCGTTGGGTTGTCGGGACAGGGGTATGGCTACACCTTC. Its protein product is CSVGLSGQGYGYTF.

For the CDR3, the DNA is TGTGCCAGTAGTATGGGGGGACAGACCGGGGAGACCCAGTACTTC. Encoded protein: CASSMGGQTGETQYF. The chain carries TRBV19 and TRBJ2-5, with a possible D match to TRBD1 (7 bases). The germline V gene encodes CDR1 LNHDA and CDR2 SQIVND (reference sequence). Trimming removed 3 bases from V and 5 bases from J, with 16 bases in between. CDR3 length: 15 amino acids. Full variable domain (outside the CDR3, taken from reference TRBV19 and TRBJ2-5): DGGITQSPKYLFRKEGQNVTLSCEQNLNHDAMYWYRQDPGQGLRLIYYSQIVNDFQKGDIAEGYSVSREKKESFPLTVTSAQKNPTAFYLCASSMGGQTGETQYFGPGTRLLVL.

This chain links TRBV5-1 with TRBJ2-1; unclear D gene. In germline, CDR1 is SGHRS, CDR2 YFSETQ. Trimming cost V 4 bases and J 4 bases, with 12 bases left between them. CDR3 length: 14 residues. The CDR3 protein is CASSQQTIYNEQFF. The CDR3 coding sequence is TGCGCCAGCAGCCAACAAACAATATACAATGAGCAGTTCTTC.

This clone was seen a few times. The chain has TRBV6-1 and TRBJ1-2; no clear D. This CDR3 is 13 amino acids long. CDR1 MNHNS and CDR2 SASEGT come from the germline V gene. V was shortened by 1 base and J by 8 bases, with 11 bases between the two germline ends. The chain's CDR3 is CASSEVPLGGYTF. CDR3 nucleotides: TGTGCCAGCAGTGAAGTCCCGTTGGGCGGCTACACCTTC.

J is TRBJ2-5 and V is TRBV30, with D possibly being TRBD2 (6 bases). This CDR3 has 11 amino acids. The V gene lost 3 bases and the J gene lost 7 bases, with 9 bases spanning the gap. Germline assignment: CDR1 GTSNPN and CDR2 SVGIG (reference sequence). The CDR3 is CAWRLGGTQYF. In DNA form, the CDR3 reads TGTGCCTGGAGACTCGGGGGGACCCAGTACTTC.

The chain recombines TRBV9 with TRBJ1-2; D is unresolved. This CDR3 contains 15 residues. Trimming removed 4 bases from V and 5 bases from J, with 18 bases in between. Looked up from germline, CDR1 is SGDLS and CDR2 is YYNGEE. Here the CDR3 reads CASSPPVTFRYGYTF. CDR3 bases: TGTGCCAGCAGCCCTCCGGTGACCTTCCGATATGGCTACACCTTC. Full variable domain (remainder filled in from reference TRBV9 and TRBJ1-2): DSGVTQTPKHLITATGQRVTLRCSPRSGDLSVYWYQQSLDQGLQFLIQYYNGEERAKGNILERFSAQQFPDLHSELNLSSLELGDSALYFCASSPPVTFRYGYTFGSGTRLTVV.

The chain joins TRBV6-1 to TRBJ1-2; perhaps TRBD1 as D (6 bases). V lost 3 bases, J lost 2 bases, and 16 bases lay in between. The CDR3 is 16 residues long. Germline values: CDR1 MNHNS, CDR2 SASEGT. The CDR3 region is CASSEVGAVPNYGYTF. The CDR3 nucleotides are TGTGCCAGCAGTGAGGTGGGGGCAGTTCCCAACTATGGCTACACCTTC.

This rearrangement joins TRBV7-3 to TRBJ2-1; D assignment may be TRBD1 or TRBD2 (5 bases each). Germline assignment: CDR1 SGHTA and CDR2 FQGTGA. CDR3 length: 15 residues. Between the trimmed V and J ends, which lost 6 bases and 0 bases, there was a span of 12 bases. CDR3 sequence reads: CASRLGPSSYNEQFF. CDR3 in DNA: TGTGCCAGCAGATTGGGACCGAGCTCCTACAATGAGCAGTTCTTC.

This clone was counted between two and nine times. The chain employs TRBV9 and TRBJ1-1, with D possibly TRBD1 on 5 matching bases. The ends were cut back, 4 bases at V and 5 bases at J, with 12 bases in the middle. Looked up from germline, CDR1 is SGDLS and CDR2 is YYNGEE. The CDR3 spans 13 residues. The CDR3 bases are TGTGCCAGCAGCTCCAGGGCGCGGACTGAAGCTTTCTTT. Protein product: CASSSRARTEAFF.

The rearrangement links TRBV18 to TRBJ2-5; 7 positions match TRBD1. Germline V gives CDR1 KGHSH, CDR2 LQKENI. Unmatched junction bases numbered 3, after V lost 4 bases and J lost 4 bases. The CDR3 sequence is 13 residues long. The DNA of the CDR3 is TGTGCCAGCTCACTCGCAGGGGGAGAGACCCAGTACTTC. Protein sequence: CASSLAGGETQYF.

V and J are TRBV19 and TRBJ1-2; a weak D match, TRBD1 (6 bases). Per germline, CDR1 LNHDA and CDR2 SQIVND (reference sequence). V lost 3 bases to trimming and J lost 2 bases, with 13 bases between them. There are 15 residues in the CDR3. The CDR3 DNA follows: TGTGCCAGTAGTATCCAGGGGAGTACAAACTATGGCTACACCTTC. Its protein is CASSIQGSTNYGYTF.

This chain uses TRBV21-1 with TRBJ1-5; the table's TRBD1 call for D was not verified on the DNA. TRBV21-1 has pseudogene status. This CDR3 has 17 amino acids. The CDR3 protein is CASSKAPYSDRDNPQHF. The CDR3 region has the DNA TGTGCCAGCAGCAAAGCGCCATACTCGGACAGGGATAATCCCCAGCATTTT.

V usage is TRBV11-2 and J usage is TRBJ1-1; D is unresolved. The CDR3 is 14 residues long. Germline CDR1 and CDR2: SGHAT and FQNNGV. With 6 bases removed from V and 1 base from J, the gap between germline ends came to 12 bases. CDR3 amino acids: CASSRGRQNTEAFF. CDR3 DNA sequence: TGTGCCAGCAGTCGCGGACGGCAGAACACTGAAGCTTTCTTT.

CDR3 nucleotides: TGTGCCAGCAGTTACGGAGCTCCGAACGGGGAGCTGTTTTTT. Its protein product is CASSYGAPNGELFF. V is TRBV6-5 and J is TRBJ2-2, with D hard to call. Germline values: CDR1 MNHEY, CDR2 SVGAGI. V lost 2 bases, J lost 7 bases, and 11 bases lay in between. The CDR3 is 14 amino acids.

This clone appeared a single time. The chain has TRBV19 and TRBJ2-5, with 8 bases that match TRBD1. The end of the DNA is better explained by TRBJ2-7, so the J call may be wrong. The CDR3 runs 15 residues. CDR1 and CDR2 from the germline V gene are LNHDA and SQIVND (reference sequence). The CDR3 spells CASSISAGGPYEQYF. The CDR3 DNA reads TGTGCCAGTAGTATATCGGCAGGGGGCCCCTACGAGCAGTACTTC.

V usage is TRBV5-6 and J usage is TRBJ2-6; 9 bases align to TRBD1. The V gene end was trimmed by 4 bases and the J gene end by 3 bases; junction bases not matched to a gene: 11. Looked up from germline, CDR1 is SGHDT and CDR2 is YYEEEE. This CDR3 has 18 residues. CDR3 sequence: CASSLLGQGGRGANVLTF. Here the CDR3 DNA reads TGTGCCAGCAGCCTGCTGGGACAGGGCGGGCGTGGGGCCAACGTCCTGACTTTC.